This TCR beta chain comes out of a study of cytomegalovirus exposure and HLA in healthy donors. About the study: Findings of an earlier analysis included some 120 million unique TCR beta sequences from 170 million or so T cells.

CDR3 length equals 15 residues. In germline, CDR1 is MNHEY, CDR2 SVGAGI. Trimming stripped 2 bases from V and 0 bases from J, with 10 bases between. General study points: At a 0.05 false discovery rate, a later analysis found around 15,000 TCR beta sequences to be associated with HLA alleles. Later analysis reportedly placed an Asian-associated ancestry cluster below the roughly 700-donor mean in N-insertions.

About this clone itself: Its antigen is not known.

PCR used 60 Vbeta primers and 13 Jbeta primers. Original processing notes: Per a later analysis, the number of unique TCR beta chains was roughly 83 million, of which roughly 11 million were shared. Some clones are missing from TCRdb's copy, which holds only in-frame ones; the method was immunoSEQ multiplex PCR. V and J calls and clone size are given by that table; D and trimming were obtained from the DNA. The table lists approximately 73,000 clones, 60% to 80% of them singletons, with around 21% in the top ten. The chain uses TRBV6-5 and TRBJ1-2; D gene unclear. This sequence originates from a woman between 40 and 50 years old in good health and CMV-seropositive. Material for sequencing was PBMCs. The CDR3 DNA sequence: TGTGCCAGCAGTTACAGTGGCAGATCTAACTATGGCTACACCTTC. The encoded protein is CASSYSGRSNYGYTF.